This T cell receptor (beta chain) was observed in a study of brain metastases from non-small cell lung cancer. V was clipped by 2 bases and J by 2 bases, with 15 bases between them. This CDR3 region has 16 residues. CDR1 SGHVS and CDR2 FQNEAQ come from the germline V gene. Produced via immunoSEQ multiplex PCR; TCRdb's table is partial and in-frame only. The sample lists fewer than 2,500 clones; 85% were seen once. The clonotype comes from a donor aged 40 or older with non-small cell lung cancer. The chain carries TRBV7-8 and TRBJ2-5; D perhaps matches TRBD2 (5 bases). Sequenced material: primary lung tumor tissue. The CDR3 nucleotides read TGTGCCAGCAGCTTACTCGCGGGCGGAACGCAAGAGACCCAGTACTTC. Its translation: CASSLLAGGTQETQYF. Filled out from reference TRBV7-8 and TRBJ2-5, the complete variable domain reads GAGVSQSPRYKVAKRGQDVALRCDPISGHVSLFWYQQALGQGPEFLTYFQNEAQLDKSGLPSDRFFAERPEGSVSTLKIQRTQQEDSAVYLCASSLLAGGTQETQYFGPGTRLLVL.